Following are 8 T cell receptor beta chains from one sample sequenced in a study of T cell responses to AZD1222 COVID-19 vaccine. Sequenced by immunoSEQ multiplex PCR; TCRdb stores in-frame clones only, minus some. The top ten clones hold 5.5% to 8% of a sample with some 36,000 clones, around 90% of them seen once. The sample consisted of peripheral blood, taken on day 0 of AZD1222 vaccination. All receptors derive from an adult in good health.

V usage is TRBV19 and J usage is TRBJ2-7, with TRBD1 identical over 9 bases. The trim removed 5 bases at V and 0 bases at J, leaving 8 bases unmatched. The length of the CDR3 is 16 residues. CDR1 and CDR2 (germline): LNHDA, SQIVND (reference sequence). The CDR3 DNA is TGTGCCAGTAGTGTCGGACAGGGGTTGAGCTCCTACGAGCAGTACTTC. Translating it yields CASSVGQGLSSYEQYF.

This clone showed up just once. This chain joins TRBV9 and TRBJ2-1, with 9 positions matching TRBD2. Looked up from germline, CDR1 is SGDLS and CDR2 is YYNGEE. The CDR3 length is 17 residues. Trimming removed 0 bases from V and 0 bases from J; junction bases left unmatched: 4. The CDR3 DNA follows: TGTGCCAGCAGCGTAGGTAGCGGGGGCCCCTCCTACAATGAGCAGTTCTTC. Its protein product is CASSVGSGGPSYNEQFF.

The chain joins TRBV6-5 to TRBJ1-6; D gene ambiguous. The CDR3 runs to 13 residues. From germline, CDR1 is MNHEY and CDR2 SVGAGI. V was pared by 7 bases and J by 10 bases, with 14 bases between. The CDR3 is CASTILGVSPLHF. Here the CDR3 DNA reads TGTGCCAGCACCATCCTCGGGGTATCACCCCTCCACTTT.

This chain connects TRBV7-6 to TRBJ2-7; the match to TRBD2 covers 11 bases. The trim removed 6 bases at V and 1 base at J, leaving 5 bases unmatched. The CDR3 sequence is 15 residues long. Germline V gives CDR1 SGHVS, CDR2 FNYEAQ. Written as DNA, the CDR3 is TGTGCCAGCAGTTCACTAGCGGGAGAGTCCTACGAGCAGTACTTC. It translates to CASSSLAGESYEQYF.

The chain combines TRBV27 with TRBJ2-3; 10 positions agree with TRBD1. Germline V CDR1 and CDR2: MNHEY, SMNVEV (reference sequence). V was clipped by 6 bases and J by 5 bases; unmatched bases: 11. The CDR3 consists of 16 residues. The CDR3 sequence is CASSRTGTGVEDTQYF. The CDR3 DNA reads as TGTGCCAGCAGCCGAACCGGGACAGGGGTCGAAGATACGCAGTATTTT.

CDR3 nucleotides: TGTGCCAGCACTCGGGGAGGGATAGAGAGCTACGAGCAGTACTTC. Translated: CASTRGGIESYEQYF. The chain combines TRBV28 with TRBJ2-7; 7 nucleotides match TRBD2. V gave up 7 bases and J gave up 3 bases; unmatched junction bases: 12. CDR1 MDHEN and CDR2 SYDVKM come from the germline V gene. The CDR3 is made up of 15 amino acids.

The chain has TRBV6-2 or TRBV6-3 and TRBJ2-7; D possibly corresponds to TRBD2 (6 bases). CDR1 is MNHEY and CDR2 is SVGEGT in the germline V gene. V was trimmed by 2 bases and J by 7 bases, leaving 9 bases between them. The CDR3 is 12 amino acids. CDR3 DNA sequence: TGTGCCAGCAGTTACAGGGGAGGTGAGCAGTACTTC. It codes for CASSYRGGEQYF.

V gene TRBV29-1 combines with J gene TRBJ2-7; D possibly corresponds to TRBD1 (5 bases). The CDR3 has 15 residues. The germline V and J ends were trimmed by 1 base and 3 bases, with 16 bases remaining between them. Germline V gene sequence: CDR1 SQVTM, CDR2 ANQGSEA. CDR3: CSVEGWTPWGYEQYF. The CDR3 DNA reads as TGCAGCGTTGAAGGGTGGACACCATGGGGCTACGAGCAGTACTTC.